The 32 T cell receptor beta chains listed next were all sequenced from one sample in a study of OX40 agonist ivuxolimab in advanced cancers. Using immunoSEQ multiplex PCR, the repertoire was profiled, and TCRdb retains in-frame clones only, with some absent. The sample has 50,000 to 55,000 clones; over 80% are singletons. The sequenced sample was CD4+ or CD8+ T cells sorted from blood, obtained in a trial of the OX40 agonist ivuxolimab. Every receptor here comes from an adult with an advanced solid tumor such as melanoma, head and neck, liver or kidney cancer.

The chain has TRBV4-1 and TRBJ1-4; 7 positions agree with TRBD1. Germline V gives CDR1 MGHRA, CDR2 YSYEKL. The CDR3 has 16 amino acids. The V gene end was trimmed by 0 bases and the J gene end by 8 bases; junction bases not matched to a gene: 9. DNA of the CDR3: TGCGCCAGCAGCCAAGATGGTGCGGTCAGGGGGGAAAAACTGTTTTTT. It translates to CASSQDGAVRGEKLFF.

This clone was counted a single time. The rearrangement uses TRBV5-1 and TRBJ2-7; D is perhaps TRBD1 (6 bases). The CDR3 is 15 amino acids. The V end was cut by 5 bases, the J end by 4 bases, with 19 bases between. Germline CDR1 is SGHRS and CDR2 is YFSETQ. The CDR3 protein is CASSPDRSSSYEQYF. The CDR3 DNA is TGCGCCAGCAGTCCCGACAGGTCGAGTAGTTACGAGCAGTACTTC.

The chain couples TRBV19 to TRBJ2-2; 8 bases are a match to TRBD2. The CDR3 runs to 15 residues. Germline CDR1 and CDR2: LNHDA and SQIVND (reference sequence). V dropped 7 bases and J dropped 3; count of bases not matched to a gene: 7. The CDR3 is CASTYSGKHTGELFF. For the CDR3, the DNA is TGTGCCAGTACGTATAGCGGGAAACACACCGGGGAGCTGTTTTTT.

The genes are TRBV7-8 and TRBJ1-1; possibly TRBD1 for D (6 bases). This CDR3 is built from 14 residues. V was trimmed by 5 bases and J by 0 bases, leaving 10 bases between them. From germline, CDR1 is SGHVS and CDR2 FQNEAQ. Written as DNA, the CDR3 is TGTGCCAGCAGCCCGTGGACAGTGAACACTGAAGCTTTCTTT. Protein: CASSPWTVNTEAFF.

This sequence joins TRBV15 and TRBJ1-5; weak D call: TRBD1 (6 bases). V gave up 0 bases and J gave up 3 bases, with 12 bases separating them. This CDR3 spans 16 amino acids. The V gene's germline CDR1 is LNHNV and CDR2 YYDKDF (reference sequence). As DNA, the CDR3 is TGTGCCACCAGCAGAGATATTGACAGGAACAATCAGCCCCAGCATTTT. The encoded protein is CATSRDIDRNNQPQHF. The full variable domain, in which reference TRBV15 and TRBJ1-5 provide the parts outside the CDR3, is DAMVIQNPRYQVTQFGKPVTLSCSQTLNHNVMYWYQQKSSQAPKLLFHYYDKDFNNEADTPDNFQSRRPNTSFCFLDIRSPGLGDTAMYLCATSRDIDRNNQPQHFGDGTRLSIL.

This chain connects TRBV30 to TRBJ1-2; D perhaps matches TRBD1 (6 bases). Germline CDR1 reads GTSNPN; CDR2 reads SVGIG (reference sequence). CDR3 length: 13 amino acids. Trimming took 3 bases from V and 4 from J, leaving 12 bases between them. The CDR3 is CAWSAQGVYGYTF. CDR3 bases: TGTGCCTGGAGCGCACAGGGCGTCTATGGCTACACCTTC.

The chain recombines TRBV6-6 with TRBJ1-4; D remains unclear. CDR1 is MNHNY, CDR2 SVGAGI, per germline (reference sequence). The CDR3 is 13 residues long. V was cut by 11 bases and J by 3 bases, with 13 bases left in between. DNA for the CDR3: TGTGCCGTAAAAACAGAGGCTAATGAAAAACTGTTTTTT. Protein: CAVKTEANEKLFF.

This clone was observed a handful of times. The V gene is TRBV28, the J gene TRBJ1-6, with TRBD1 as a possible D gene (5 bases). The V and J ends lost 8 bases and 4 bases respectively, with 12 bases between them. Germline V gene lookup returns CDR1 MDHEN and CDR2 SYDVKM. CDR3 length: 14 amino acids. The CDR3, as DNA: TGTGCCAGCCTTATGGGGGTGTATAATTCACCCCTCCACTTT. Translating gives CASLMGVYNSPLHF.

CDR3 sequence (DNA): TGCGCCAGCAGCTTCAACCAAGAGACCCAGTACTTC. Its protein is CASSFNQETQYF. V usage is TRBV5-1 and J usage is TRBJ2-5; D gene ambiguous. Per the germline V gene, CDR1 is SGHRS and CDR2 is YFSETQ. The CDR3 loop spans 12 amino acids. The ends were cut back, 2 bases at V and 0 bases at J, with 2 bases in the middle.

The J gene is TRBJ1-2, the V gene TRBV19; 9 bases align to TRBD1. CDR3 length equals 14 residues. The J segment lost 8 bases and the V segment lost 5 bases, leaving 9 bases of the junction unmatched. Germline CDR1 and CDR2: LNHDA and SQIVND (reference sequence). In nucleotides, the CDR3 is TGTGCCAGTAGTCGCGGCCCGGGACAGGGAGGCTACACCTTC. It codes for CASSRGPGQGGYTF.

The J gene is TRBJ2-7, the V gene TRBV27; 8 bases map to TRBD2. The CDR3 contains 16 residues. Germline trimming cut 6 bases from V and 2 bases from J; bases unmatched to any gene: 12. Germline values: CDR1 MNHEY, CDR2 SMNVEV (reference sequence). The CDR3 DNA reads TGTGCCAGCAGACGACTTGCTAGCGGGCCACCCTACGAGCAGTACTTC. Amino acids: CASRRLASGPPYEQYF.

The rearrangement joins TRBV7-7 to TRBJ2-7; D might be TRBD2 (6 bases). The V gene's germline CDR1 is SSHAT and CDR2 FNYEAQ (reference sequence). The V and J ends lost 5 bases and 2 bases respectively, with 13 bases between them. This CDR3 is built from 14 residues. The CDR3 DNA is TGTGCCAGCAGCCCCGGGACTGGCACCTACGAGCAGTACTTC. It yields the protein CASSPGTGTYEQYF.

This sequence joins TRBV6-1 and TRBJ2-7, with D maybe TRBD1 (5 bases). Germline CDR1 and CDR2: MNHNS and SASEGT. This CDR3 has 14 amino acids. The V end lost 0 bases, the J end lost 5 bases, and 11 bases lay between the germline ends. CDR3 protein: CASSEAKGNHEQYF. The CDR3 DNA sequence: TGTGCCAGCAGTGAAGCCAAGGGGAACCACGAGCAGTACTTC.

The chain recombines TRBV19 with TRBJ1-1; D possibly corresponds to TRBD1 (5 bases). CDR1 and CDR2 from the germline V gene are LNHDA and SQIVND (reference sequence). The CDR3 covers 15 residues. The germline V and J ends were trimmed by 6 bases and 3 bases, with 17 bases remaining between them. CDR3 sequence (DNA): TGTGCCAGTAGCCTCCCGGCAGGGAGAGACACTGAAGCTTTCTTT. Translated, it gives CASSLPAGRDTEAFF.

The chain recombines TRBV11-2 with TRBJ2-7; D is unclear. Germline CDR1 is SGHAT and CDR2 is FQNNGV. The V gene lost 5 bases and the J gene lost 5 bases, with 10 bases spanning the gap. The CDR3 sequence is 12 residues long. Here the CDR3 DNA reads TGTGCCAGCAGCCCCCAGGCCCACGAGCAGTACGTC. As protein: CASSPQAHEQYV.

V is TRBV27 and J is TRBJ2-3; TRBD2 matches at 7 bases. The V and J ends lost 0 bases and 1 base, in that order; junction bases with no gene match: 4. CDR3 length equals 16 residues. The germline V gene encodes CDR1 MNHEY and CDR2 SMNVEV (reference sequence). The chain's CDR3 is CASSLSAGVGTDTQYF. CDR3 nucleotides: TGTGCCAGCAGTTTATCCGCGGGAGTGGGCACAGATACGCAGTATTTT.

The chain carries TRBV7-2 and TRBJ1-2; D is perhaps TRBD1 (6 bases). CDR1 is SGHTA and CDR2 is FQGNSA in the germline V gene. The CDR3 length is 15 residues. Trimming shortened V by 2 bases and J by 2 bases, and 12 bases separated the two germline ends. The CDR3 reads CASSLWVDRNYGYTF. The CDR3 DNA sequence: TGTGCCAGCAGCTTATGGGTGGACAGAAACTATGGCTACACCTTC.

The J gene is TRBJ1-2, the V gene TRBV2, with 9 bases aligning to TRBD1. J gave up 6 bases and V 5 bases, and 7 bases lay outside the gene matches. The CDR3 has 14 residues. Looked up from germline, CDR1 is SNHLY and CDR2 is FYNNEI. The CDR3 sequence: CASSRDRVNHGYTF. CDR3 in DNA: TGTGCCAGCAGTAGGGACAGGGTAAACCATGGCTACACCTTC.

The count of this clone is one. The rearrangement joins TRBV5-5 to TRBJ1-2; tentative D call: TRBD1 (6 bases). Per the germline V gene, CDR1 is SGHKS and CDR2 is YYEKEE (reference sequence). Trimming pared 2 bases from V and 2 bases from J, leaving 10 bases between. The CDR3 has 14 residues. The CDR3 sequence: CASSLGQRNYGYTF. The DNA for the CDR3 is TGTGCCAGCAGCTTAGGACAGCGCAACTATGGCTACACCTTC.

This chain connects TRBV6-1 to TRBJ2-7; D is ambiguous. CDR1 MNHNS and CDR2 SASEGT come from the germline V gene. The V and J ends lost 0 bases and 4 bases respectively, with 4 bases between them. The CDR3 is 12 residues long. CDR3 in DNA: TGTGCCAGCAGTGAAGCAGGGTACGAGCAGTACTTC. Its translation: CASSEAGYEQYF.

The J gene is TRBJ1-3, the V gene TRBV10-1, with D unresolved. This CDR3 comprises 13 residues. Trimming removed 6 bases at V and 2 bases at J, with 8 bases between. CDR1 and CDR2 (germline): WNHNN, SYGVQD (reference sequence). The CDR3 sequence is CASRPGTGNTIYF. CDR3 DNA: TGCGCCAGCAGGCCCGGAACTGGAAACACCATATATTTT.

CDR3 DNA: TGCGCCAGCAGTTCCGGGCCTGCTAGATTCTTC. It encodes CASSSGPARFF. This chain connects TRBV10-1 to TRBJ2-1, with D hard to call. V was pared by 5 bases and J by 16 bases, with 15 bases between. Per the germline V gene, CDR1 is WNHNN and CDR2 is SYGVQD (reference sequence). The CDR3 contains 11 residues.

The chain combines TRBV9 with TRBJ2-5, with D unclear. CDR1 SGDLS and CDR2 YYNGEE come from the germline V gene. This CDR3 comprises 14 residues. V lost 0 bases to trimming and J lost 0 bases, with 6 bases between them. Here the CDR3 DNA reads TGTGCCAGCAGCGTAGTGTCCAACCAAGAGACCCAGTACTTC. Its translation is CASSVVSNQETQYF.

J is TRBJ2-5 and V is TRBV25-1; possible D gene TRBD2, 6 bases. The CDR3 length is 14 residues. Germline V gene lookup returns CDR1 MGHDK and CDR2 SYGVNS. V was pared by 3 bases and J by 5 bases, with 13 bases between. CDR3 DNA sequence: TGTGCCAGCAGTGAGGAGGGTAAAGGGGAGACCCAGTACTTC. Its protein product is CASSEEGKGETQYF.

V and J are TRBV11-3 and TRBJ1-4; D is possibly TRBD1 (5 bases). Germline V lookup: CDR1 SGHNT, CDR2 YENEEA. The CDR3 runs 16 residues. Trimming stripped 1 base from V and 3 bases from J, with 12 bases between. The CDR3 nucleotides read TGTGCCAGCAGCTTAGGGGGCGCGGGATCTAATGAAAAACTGTTTTTT. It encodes CASSLGGAGSNEKLFF.

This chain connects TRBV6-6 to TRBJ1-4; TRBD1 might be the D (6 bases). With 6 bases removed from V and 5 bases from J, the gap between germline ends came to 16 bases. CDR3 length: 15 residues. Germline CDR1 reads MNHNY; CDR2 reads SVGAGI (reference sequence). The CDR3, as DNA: TGTGCCAGCAGCGATACCGGGACAAGCAATGAAAAACTGTTTTTT. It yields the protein CASSDTGTSNEKLFF.

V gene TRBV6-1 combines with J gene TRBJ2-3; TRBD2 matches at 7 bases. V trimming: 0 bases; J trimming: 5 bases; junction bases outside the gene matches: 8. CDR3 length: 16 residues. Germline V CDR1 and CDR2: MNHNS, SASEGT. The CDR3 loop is CASSEAGRMIEDTQYF. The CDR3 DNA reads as TGTGCCAGCAGTGAAGCCGGGAGGATGATAGAAGATACGCAGTATTTT.

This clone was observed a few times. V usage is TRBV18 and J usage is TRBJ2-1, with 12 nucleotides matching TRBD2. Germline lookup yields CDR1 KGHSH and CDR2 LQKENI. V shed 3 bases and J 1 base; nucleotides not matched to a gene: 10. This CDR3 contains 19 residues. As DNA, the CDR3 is TGTGCCAGCTCACCCGCCGGACTAGCGGGGAGTGGGTCCTACAATGAGCAGTTCTTC. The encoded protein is CASSPAGLAGSGSYNEQFF.

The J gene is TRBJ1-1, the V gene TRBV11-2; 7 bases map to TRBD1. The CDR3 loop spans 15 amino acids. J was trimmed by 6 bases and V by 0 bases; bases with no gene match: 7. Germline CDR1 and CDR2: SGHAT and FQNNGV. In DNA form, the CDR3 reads TGTGCCAGCAGCTTAGATCGAGGGGGCGTCGCTGAAGCTTTCTTT. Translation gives CASSLDRGGVAEAFF.

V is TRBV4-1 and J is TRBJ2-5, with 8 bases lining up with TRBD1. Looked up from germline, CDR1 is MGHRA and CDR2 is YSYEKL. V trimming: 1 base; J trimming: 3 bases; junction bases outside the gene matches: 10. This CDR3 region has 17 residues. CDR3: CASSQVLQGAREETQYF. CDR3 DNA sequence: TGCGCCAGCAGCCAAGTTCTGCAGGGGGCTCGAGAAGAGACCCAGTACTTC.

CDR3 sequence (DNA): TGTGCCAGCAGTAGGATCGAAGAGACCCAGTACTTC. Its translation is CASSRIEETQYF. This chain links TRBV6-6 with TRBJ2-5; D unresolved. The germline CDR1 and CDR2 sequences are MNHNY and SVGAGI (reference sequence). Trimming cost V 5 bases and J 3 bases, with 7 bases left between them. There are 12 residues in the CDR3.

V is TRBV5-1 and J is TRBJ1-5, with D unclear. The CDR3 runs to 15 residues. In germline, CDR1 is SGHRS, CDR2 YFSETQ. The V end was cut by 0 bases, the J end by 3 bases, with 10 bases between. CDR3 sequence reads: CASSLDGGYNQPQHF. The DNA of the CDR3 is TGCGCCAGCAGCTTGGATGGAGGTTACAATCAGCCCCAGCATTTT. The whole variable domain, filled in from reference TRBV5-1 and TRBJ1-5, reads KAGVTQTPRYLIKTRGQQVTLSCSPISGHRSVSWYQQTPGQGLQFLFEYFSETQRNKGNFPGRFSGRQFSNSRSEMNVSTLELGDSALYLCASSLDGGYNQPQHFGDGTRLSIL.